This T cell receptor beta chain was identified in a study of early T cells in non-severe SARS-CoV-2 infection. Across the whole study: Chains from this unsorted whole-blood bulk RNA could not be paired.

Unique molecular identifier tags were affixed to discrete cDNA molecules. TCRdb re-called the 5' RACE reads with MiXCR, one entry per CDR3 protein. Of roughly 45,000 distinct CDR3 sequences detected, 6.2% appear once; the ten largest clones hold roughly 6.9%. The CDR3 consists of 14 residues. CDR1 ENHRY and CDR2 SYGVKD come from the germline V gene. General observations from the study: CD4 and private specificities were missed by VDJdb matching, which favored anti-spike CD8 responses.

As concerns this clonotype: Its antigen is as yet unknown. One base away lies a much larger clone, so this may be a sequencing read error.

The sequences come from whole blood, collected at baseline. The receptor was isolated from an adult who was a healthcare worker with PCR-confirmed SARS-CoV-2 infection or an uninfected control (not recorded which). The genes are TRBV10-3 and TRBJ1-1; 7 positions match TRBD1. The CDR3 is CAIGGDSRNTGAFF. The CDR3 DNA follows: TGTGCCATCGGCGGGGACAGCCGGAACACTGGAGCTTTCTTT.